Below are 26 T cell receptor beta chains sequenced from a single sample in a study of blood T cell repertoires in COVID-19. Method: immunoSEQ multiplex PCR; TCRdb's copy keeps in-frame clones and lacks some. The sample includes about 110,000 clones, just over 90% of them seen just once. What was sequenced was peripheral blood. The source of these receptors is a woman between 25 and 40 years old with acute or convalescent COVID-19.

The V and J genes are TRBV30 and TRBJ2-1; 10 nucleotides agree with TRBD1. The germline V gene has CDR1 GTSNPN and CDR2 SVGIG (reference sequence). Trimming at V came to 5 bases and at J to 5 bases, leaving 6 bases not matched to a gene. The CDR3 sequence is 14 residues long. The CDR3 DNA follows: TGTGCCTGGGGGACAGGGGTTGATCACAATGAGCAGTTCTTC. Residues: CAWGTGVDHNEQFF. Full variable domain (remainder filled in from reference TRBV30 and TRBJ2-1): SQTIHQWPATLVQPVGSPLSLECTVEGTSNPNLYWYRQAAGRGLQLLFYSVGIGQISSEVPQNLSASRPQDRQFILSSKKLLLSDSGFYLCAWGTGVDHNEQFFGPGTRLTVL.

The rearrangement links TRBV4-3 to TRBJ2-3; 9 nucleotides agree with TRBD2. The junction had 9 bases not matched to a gene; V was cut back by 0 bases and J by 5 bases. The CDR3 runs to 17 residues. Germline V gives CDR1 LGHNA, CDR2 YSLEER. CDR3 sequence (DNA): TGCGCCAGCAGCCAAGATCCAGCTAGCGGGGTAGGAGATACGCAGTATTTT. The encoded protein is CASSQDPASGVGDTQYF.

This clone occurred a few times. The chain carries TRBV10-3 and TRBJ1-6; TRBD1 might be the D (6 bases). Germline V gene sequence: CDR1 ENHRY, CDR2 SYGVKD. The length of the CDR3 is 17 residues. V dropped 0 bases and J dropped 16 bases, with 25 bases sitting between them. The CDR3 sequence is CAISESTGSRDTDKLHF. The CDR3 DNA follows: TGTGCCATCAGTGAGTCGACTGGCTCCCGGGACACAGACAAGCTCCACTTT.

The chain combines TRBV19 with TRBJ2-7; 10 bases line up with TRBD1. Germline V gene lookup returns CDR1 LNHDA and CDR2 SQIVND (reference sequence). V lost 3 bases, J lost 2 bases, and 4 bases stayed unmatched. The CDR3 contains 15 residues. The CDR3 bases are TGTGCCAGTAGTATTTTGGGACAGGGGACCTACGAGCAGTACTTC. It codes for CASSILGQGTYEQYF.

This chain links TRBV24-1 with TRBJ1-1, with D tentatively TRBD1 (6 bases). Germline lookup yields CDR1 KGHDR and CDR2 SFDVKD. The CDR3 contains 16 residues. V lost 2 bases and J lost 4, with 16 bases in between. The CDR3 DNA sequence: TGTGCCACCAGTGATTCCCAGGGGATGGGAGTCACTGAAGCTTTCTTT. As protein: CATSDSQGMGVTEAFF.

The chain combines TRBV10-2 with TRBJ1-1; 9 bases match TRBD1. Per the germline V gene, CDR1 is WSHSY and CDR2 is SAAADI. V shed 6 bases, J shed 3 bases, and the junction held 2 bases outside the gene matches. The CDR3 extends over 13 amino acids. This CDR3 is CASSRQGDTEAFF. The DNA for the CDR3 is TGCGCCAGCAGCCGACAGGGGGACACTGAAGCTTTCTTT.

The chain combines TRBV10-3 with TRBJ1-1, with D possibly matching TRBD1 (5 bases). CDR3 length equals 13 residues. V lost 6 bases and J 1 base, leaving 9 bases between the germline ends. The germline V gene encodes CDR1 ENHRY and CDR2 SYGVKD. Here the CDR3 DNA reads TGTGCCATCAGCCGAGACAGGAACACTGAAGCTTTCTTT. Protein product: CAISRDRNTEAFF.

This clone was observed a single time. This sequence joins TRBV7-3 and TRBJ2-2; tentative D call: TRBD2 (5 bases). There are 15 residues in the CDR3. V lost 2 bases, J lost 0 bases, and 7 bases lay in between. Per germline, CDR1 SGHTA and CDR2 FQGTGA. The CDR3 DNA sequence: TGTGCCAGCAGCTTAGGACTGCCGAACACCGGGGAGCTGTTTTTT. Protein: CASSLGLPNTGELFF.

The rearrangement links TRBV18 to TRBJ2-1, with 11 bases matching TRBD2. The junction had 9 bases not matched to a gene; V was cut back by 6 bases and J by 5 bases. CDR1 and CDR2 (germline): KGHSH, LQKENI. This CDR3 is 16 amino acids long. CDR3 in DNA: TGTGCCAGCTCCCGAACTAGCGGGAGCGTCCACAATGAGCAGTTCTTC. This translates into CASSRTSGSVHNEQFF.

The rearrangement joins TRBV27 to TRBJ2-7, with D possibly matching TRBD2 (6 bases). Germline V gene sequence: CDR1 MNHEY, CDR2 SMNVEV (reference sequence). This CDR3 is 11 amino acids long. Between the trimmed V and J ends, which lost 6 bases and 6 bases, there was a span of 9 bases. Here the CDR3 DNA reads TGTGCCAGCAGAGTGGGGGGCGAGCAGTACTTC. Translating it yields CASRVGGEQYF.

For the CDR3, the DNA is TGTGCCAGCAGCTTAGATAGCGGGAGCACAGATACGCAGTATTTT. It yields the protein CASSLDSGSTDTQYF. The chain carries TRBV11-2 and TRBJ2-3; 7 bases map to TRBD2. Germline CDR1 SGHAT, CDR2 FQNNGV. J lost 0 bases, V lost 0 bases, and 0 bases had no gene match. The CDR3 contains 15 residues.

The V gene is TRBV3-1 (or the pseudogene TRBV3-2), the J gene TRBJ1-1, with 12 bases that match TRBD1. The germline gives CDR1 LGHDT, CDR2 YNNKEL (reference sequence). The CDR3 sequence is 15 residues long. The trim removed 5 bases at V and 0 bases at J, leaving 1 base unmatched. The CDR3 reads CASSGTGGLNTEAFF. CDR3 in DNA: TGTGCCAGCAGCGGGACAGGGGGCCTGAACACTGAAGCTTTCTTT.

The chain links TRBV28 to TRBJ1-5; 8 bases match TRBD1. The CDR3 has 14 residues. V was clipped by 5 bases and J by 6 bases; unmatched bases: 6. Per germline, CDR1 MDHEN and CDR2 SYDVKM. The CDR3 loop is CASSGQGAGQPQHF. CDR3 nucleotides: TGTGCCAGCAGTGGGCAGGGGGCAGGTCAGCCCCAGCATTTT.

The chain uses TRBV7-9 and TRBJ1-1, with D perhaps TRBD1 (6 bases). Germline-derived CDR1 and CDR2 are SEHNR and FQNEAQ (reference sequence). Trimming left V 5 bases short and J 0 bases short, with 13 bases between. The CDR3 runs to 15 residues. DNA for the CDR3: TGTGCCAGCAGCCCAGGGGAGACTTTGAACACTGAAGCTTTCTTT. Translation gives CASSPGETLNTEAFF. The full variable domain, in which reference TRBV7-9 and TRBJ1-1 provide the parts outside the CDR3, is DTGVSQNPRHKITKRGQNVTFRCDPISEHNRLYWYRQTLGQGPEFLTYFQNEAQLEKSRLLSDRFSAERPKGSFSTLEIQRTEQGDSAMYLCASSPGETLNTEAFFGQGTRLTVV.

The CDR3 protein is CASSLSPGVGYTF. The CDR3, as DNA: TGTGCCAGCAGCTTATCTCCAGGGGTCGGCTACACCTTC. The rearrangement links TRBV7-3 to TRBJ1-2, with a tentative D call TRBD1 (6 bases). Trimming removed 2 bases at V and 8 bases at J, with 12 bases between. Germline CDR1 reads SGHTA; CDR2 reads FQGTGA. The CDR3 contains 13 residues. The full variable domain, rest sourced from reference TRBV7-3 and TRBJ1-2, is GAGVSQTPSNKVTEKGKYVELRCDPISGHTALYWYRQSLGQGPEFLIYFQGTGAADDSGLPNDRFFAVRPEGSVSTLKIQRTERGDSAVYLCASSLSPGVGYTFGSGTRLTVV.

The chain recombines TRBV6-1 with TRBJ2-3; the match to TRBD1 covers 7 bases. V lost 2 bases to trimming and J lost 1 base; unmatched junction nucleotides: 9. Germline CDR1 MNHNS, CDR2 SASEGT. The CDR3 totals 17 residues. This chain's CDR3 is CASSEPYTGTGTDTQYF. CDR3 DNA sequence: TGTGCCAGCAGTGAACCCTATACCGGGACAGGCACAGATACGCAGTATTTT.

The chain couples TRBV28 to TRBJ1-5, with 9 bases identical to TRBD1. The junction had 12 bases not matched to a gene; V was cut back by 4 bases and J by 11 bases. The CDR3 runs 15 residues. Looked up from germline, CDR1 is MDHEN and CDR2 is SYDVKM. CDR3 amino acids: CASSSPDRGISAQHF. The CDR3 DNA sequence: TGTGCCAGCAGTTCCCCGGACAGGGGAATCAGTGCCCAGCATTTT.

The V call is TRBV7-3, the J call TRBJ2-1; TRBD2 aligns across 10 bases. Per germline, CDR1 SGHTA and CDR2 FQGTGA. The CDR3 length is 15 residues. The ends lost 6 bases at V and 3 bases at J; junction bases unmatched: 5. The CDR3 loop reads CASSITSGVYNEQFF. In nucleotides, the CDR3 is TGTGCCAGCAGTATAACTAGCGGGGTCTACAATGAGCAGTTCTTC.

The chain recombines TRBV4-1 with TRBJ1-5, with D possibly TRBD1 on 5 matching bases. The CDR3 is made up of 17 amino acids. The V and J ends lost 0 bases and 3 bases respectively, with 15 bases between them. Germline V gene lookup returns CDR1 MGHRA and CDR2 YSYEKL. CDR3 nucleotides: TGCGCCAGCAGCCAAGATCATCCAGGGTTAACCAATCAGCCCCAGCATTTT. This translates into CASSQDHPGLTNQPQHF.

This clone has only one observation. This rearrangement joins TRBV28 to TRBJ1-2; 9 nucleotides align to TRBD1. V shed 5 bases, J shed 8 bases, and the junction held 21 bases outside the gene matches. The CDR3 extends over 18 amino acids. Germline lookup yields CDR1 MDHEN and CDR2 SYDVKM. The CDR3 sequence is CASSQKRTGVRVAIGYTF. As DNA, the CDR3 is TGTGCCAGCAGTCAAAAGAGGACAGGGGTCCGGGTTGCGATCGGCTACACCTTC.

The chain carries TRBV3-1 (or the pseudogene TRBV3-2) and TRBJ2-1, with TRBD1 matching 7 bases. Germline V gene lookup returns CDR1 LGHDT and CDR2 YNNKEL (reference sequence). CDR3 length equals 13 residues. With 0 bases clipped from V and 10 bases from J, the junction kept 3 bases outside the gene matches. The CDR3 region has the DNA TGTGCCAGCAGCCAAGATCTAGGGGGCGAGCAGTTCTTC. Its translation is CASSQDLGGEQFF.

The chain combines TRBV5-1 with TRBJ1-1, with D maybe TRBD1 (5 bases). The CDR3 is 15 residues long. Germline V CDR1 and CDR2: SGHRS, YFSETQ. Trimming left V 1 base short and J 6 bases short, with 16 bases between. CDR3 sequence: CASSLYAGRAPEAFF. CDR3 DNA sequence: TGCGCCAGCAGCTTGTACGCGGGACGGGCTCCTGAAGCTTTCTTT. Based on the CDR3 plus reference TRBV5-1 and TRBJ1-1, the full variable domain is KAGVTQTPRYLIKTRGQQVTLSCSPISGHRSVSWYQQTPGQGLQFLFEYFSETQRNKGNFPGRFSGRQFSNSRSEMNVSTLELGDSALYLCASSLYAGRAPEAFFGQGTRLTVV.

The V and J genes are TRBV27 and TRBJ2-7, with a weak D call TRBD2 (6 bases). The CDR3 contains 17 residues. Germline loops: CDR1 MNHEY, CDR2 SMNVEV (reference sequence). The V gene lost 5 bases and the J gene lost 2 bases, with 22 bases spanning the gap. The CDR3 bases are TGTGCCAGCAGTCCCCCGCGGCTCGCGGGGATCCCCTACGAGCAGTACTTC. Translating it yields CASSPPRLAGIPYEQYF.

The chain combines TRBV30 with TRBJ2-5, with D perhaps TRBD1 (5 bases). The CDR3 totals 13 residues. CDR1 and CDR2 (germline): GTSNPN, SVGIG (reference sequence). Trimming removed 1 base at V and 6 bases at J, with 12 bases between. The CDR3 protein is CAWSEGDRKTQYF. In DNA form, the CDR3 reads TGTGCCTGGAGTGAAGGGGATCGAAAGACCCAGTACTTC.

This rearrangement joins TRBV20-1 to TRBJ2-1, with unresolved D. Between the trimmed V and J ends, which lost 8 bases and 4 bases, there was a span of 9 bases. In germline, CDR1 is DFQATT, CDR2 SNEGSKA (reference sequence). CDR3 length: 11 residues. The CDR3 protein is CSMSPYNEQFF. DNA of the CDR3: TGCAGTATGTCCCCGTACAATGAGCAGTTCTTC.

This clone was seen just once. V usage is TRBV7-8 and J usage is TRBJ1-2; 7 bases fit TRBD1. Germline lookup yields CDR1 SGHVS and CDR2 FQNEAQ. V lost 3 bases, J lost 4 bases, and 5 bases stayed unmatched. The CDR3 is 14 amino acids. The CDR3 protein is CASSFRDSLYGYTF. In nucleotides, the CDR3 is TGTGCCAGCAGCTTCCGGGACAGCCTCTATGGCTACACCTTC.